This T cell receptor beta chain was retrieved from a study of blood T cell repertoires in COVID-19. Background on the study: In each case, the material was cDNA or gDNA derived from T cells, B-cell-depleted T cells, or PBMCs.

Per the study methods: Amplified reference gene primers provided the basis for estimating nucleated cell counts. TCRdb's copy holds only in-frame clones and misses some; the assay was immunoSEQ multiplex PCR. V and J calls and clone size follow that table, whereas D and trimming were derived from the DNA. The profile shows some 270,000 clones, around 86% of them singletons. Clinical history as reported by participants underpinned cohort assignment. Recovered Cohort 3 donors showed two negative PCRs, clearance, or symptom resolution. This sequence was found in a woman in her forties who had recovered from COVID-19. Material: PBMCs or T cells enriched from blood (not recorded which).

The CDR3 region has the DNA TGCGCCAGCAGCCAACCGGGACAGAACACTGAAGCTTTCTTT. Translated: CASSQPGQNTEAFF. The chain links TRBV4-1 to TRBJ1-1; D perhaps matches TRBD1 (6 bases). The CDR3 extends over 14 amino acids. Germline V gives CDR1 MGHRA, CDR2 YSYEKL. V was trimmed by 2 bases and J by 1 base, leaving 8 bases between them.